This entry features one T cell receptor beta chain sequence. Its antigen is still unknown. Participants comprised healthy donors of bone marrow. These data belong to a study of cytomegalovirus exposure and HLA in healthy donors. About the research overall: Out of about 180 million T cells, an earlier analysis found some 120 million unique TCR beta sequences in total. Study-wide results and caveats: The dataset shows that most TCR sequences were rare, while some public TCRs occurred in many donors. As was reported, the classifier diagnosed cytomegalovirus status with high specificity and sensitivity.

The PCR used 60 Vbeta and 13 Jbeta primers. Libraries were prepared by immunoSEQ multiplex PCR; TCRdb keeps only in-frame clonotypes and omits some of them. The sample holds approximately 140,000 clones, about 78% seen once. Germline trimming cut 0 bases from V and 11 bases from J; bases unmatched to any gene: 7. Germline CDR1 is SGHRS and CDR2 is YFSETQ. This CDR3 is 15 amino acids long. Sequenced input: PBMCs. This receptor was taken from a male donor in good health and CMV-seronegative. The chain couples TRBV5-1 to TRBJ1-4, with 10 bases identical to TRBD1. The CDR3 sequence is CASSLEGDRGWKLFF. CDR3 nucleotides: TGCGCCAGCAGCTTGGAGGGGGACAGGGGTTGGAAACTGTTTTTT.